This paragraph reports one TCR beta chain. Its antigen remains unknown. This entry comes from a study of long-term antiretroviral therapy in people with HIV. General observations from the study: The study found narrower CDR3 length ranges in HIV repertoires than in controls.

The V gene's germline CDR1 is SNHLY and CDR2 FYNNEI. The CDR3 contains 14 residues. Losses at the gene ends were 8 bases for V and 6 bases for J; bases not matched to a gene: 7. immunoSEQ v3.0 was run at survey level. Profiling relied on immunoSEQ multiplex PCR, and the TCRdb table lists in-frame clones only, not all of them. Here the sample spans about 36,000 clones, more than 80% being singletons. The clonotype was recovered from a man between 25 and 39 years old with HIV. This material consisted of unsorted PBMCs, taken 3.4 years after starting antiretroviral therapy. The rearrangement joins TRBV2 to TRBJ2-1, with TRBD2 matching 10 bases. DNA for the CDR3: TGTGCCAGCTCCCTAGCGGGAGTCAGCAATGAGCAGTTCTTC. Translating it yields CASSLAGVSNEQFF.